This is a list of T cell receptor beta chains from one sample in a study of blood T cell repertoires in COVID-19. Profiling relied on immunoSEQ multiplex PCR, and the TCRdb table lists in-frame clones only, not all of them. Here the sample spans tens of thousands of clones, about 86% being singletons. Material: peripheral blood. These receptors were collected from a man in his fifties or sixties with active COVID-19. CDR3s include the opening cysteine and the closing phenylalanine or tryptophan. The D gene is left open where the match is weak. A clone size is listed for some rows: how often the clone was seen (once, few, many), or a class if it is expanded.

TRBV24-1,NA,NA,TRBJ2-3,CATEVSGASTDTQYF,TGTGCCACCGAGGTTAGCGGAGCTAGCACAGATACGCAGTATTTT
TRBV6-5,NA,NA,TRBJ2-7,CASRDGRTSYEQYF,TGTGCCAGCAGGGACGGGAGAACATCCTACGAGCAGTACTTC
TRBV6-5,NA,TRBD1,TRBJ2-7,CASTLPGTGYEQYF,TGTGCCAGCACCCTACCCGGGACAGGGTACGAGCAGTACTTC
TRBV19,NA,TRBD1,TRBJ2-6,CASIPGQGAPGANVLTF,TGTGCCAGTATTCCGGGACAGGGGGCGCCTGGGGCCAACGTCCTGACTTTC
TRBV7-9,NA,TRBD1,TRBJ2-3,CASSPRQGPADTQYF,TGTGCCAGCAGCCCGAGACAGGGTCCAGCAGATACGCAGTATTTT
TRBV10-1,NA,TRBD2,TRBJ2-7,CASSRLAGDSYEQYF,TGCGCCAGCAGCCGACTAGCGGGGGACTCCTACGAGCAGTACTTC
TRBV5-4,NA,NA,TRBJ1-1,CASRQDRSDPEAFF,TGTGCCAGCAGACAGGACAGATCCGACCCTGAAGCTTTCTTT
TRBV5-4,NA,TRBD1,TRBJ2-4,CASSPGQTRAKNIQYF,TGTGCCAGCAGCCCGGGACAGACCCGTGCCAAAAACATTCAGTACTTC
TRBV7-3,NA,TRBD2,TRBJ2-3,CASSRTSGRADTQYF,TGTGCCAGCAGCAGGACTAGCGGGAGGGCAGATACGCAGTATTTT
TRBV19,NA,TRBD1,TRBJ1-1,CASLNLGQGNTEAFF,TGTGCCAGTCTCAACCTGGGACAGGGGAACACTGAAGCTTTCTTT
TRBV9,NA,TRBD1,TRBJ2-3,CASSAGTAPSTDTQYF,TGTGCCAGCAGCGCCGGGACAGCACCTAGCACAGATACGCAGTATTTT
TRBV6-5,NA,NA,TRBJ1-2,CASSYTGQMPNYGYTF,TGTGCCAGCAGTTACACAGGACAGATGCCTAACTATGGCTACACCTTC
TRBV29-1,NA,TRBD2,TRBJ2-2,CSVEGLAGVETGELFF,TGCAGCGTTGAAGGGCTAGCGGGGGTGGAAACCGGGGAGCTGTTTTTT
TRBV18,NA,NA,TRBJ2-3,CASSPLAGTTDTQYF,TGTGCCAGCTCACCACTGGCGGGGACCACAGATACGCAGTATTTT
TRBV2,NA,NA,TRBJ1-1,CASITTARAHMNTEAFF,TGTGCCAGCATTACTACCGCCAGGGCCCACATGAACACTGAAGCTTTCTTT
TRBV6-2/TRBV6-3,NA,TRBD1,TRBJ1-1,CASSFVRDRPTEAFF,TGTGCCAGCAGTTTCGTCCGGGACAGGCCCACTGAAGCTTTCTTT
TRBV7-3,once,TRBD2,TRBJ2-2,CASRSGRGTGELFF,TGTGCCAGTAGGAGCGGGAGGGGCACCGGGGAGCTGTTTTTT
TRBV18,NA,TRBD1,TRBJ1-3,CASSLTAGGQNTIYF,TGTGCCAGCTCACTGACCGCAGGGGGACAAAACACCATATATTTT
TRBV4-1,NA,NA,TRBJ1-1,CASSHGYPGLTNTEAFF,TGCGCCAGCAGCCACGGTTATCCGGGACTTACGAACACTGAAGCTTTCTTT
TRBV5-4,NA,TRBD2,TRBJ2-7,CASSDGLVSYEQYF,TGTGCCAGCAGCGACGGACTAGTTTCGTACGAGCAGTACTTC
TRBV5-1,NA,TRBD2,TRBJ2-7,CASSLLGTSGSYEQYF,TGCGCCAGCAGCTTGTTGGGGACTAGCGGGAGCTACGAGCAGTACTTC
TRBV6-2/TRBV6-3,NA,NA,TRBJ2-3,CASSYSTRDTQYF,TGTGCCAGCAGTTACTCCACCAGAGATACGCAGTATTTT
TRBV7-2,few,TRBD1,TRBJ1-4,CASSGGRDRGEKLFF,TGTGCCAGCAGTGGGGGGCGGGACAGGGGAGAAAAACTGTTTTTT
TRBV5-4,NA,TRBD1,TRBJ1-2,CASSLGGGGMKGYTF,TGTGCCAGCAGCTTGGGAGGGGGCGGGATGAAGGGCTACACCTTC
TRBV14,NA,NA,TRBJ2-2,CASLKLNTGELFF,TGTGCCAGCCTTAAGCTGAACACCGGGGAGCTGTTTTTT
TRBV21-1,once,NA,TRBJ2-3,CASSRRLAGASTDTQYF,TGTGCCAGCAGCAGAAGACTAGCGGGAGCTAGCACAGATACGCAGTATTTT
TRBV7-2,NA,TRBD2,TRBJ2-7,CASSLGGTSGYEQYF,TGTGCCAGCAGCTTAGGGGGGACTAGCGGGTACGAGCAGTACTTC
TRBV10-2,NA,TRBD1,TRBJ2-2,CASRGDRGETGELFF,TGCGCCAGCAGGGGAGACAGGGGGGAAACCGGGGAGCTGTTTTTT
TRBV7-3,NA,TRBD1,TRBJ2-1,CASSPTGVRGNEQFF,TGTGCCAGCAGCCCGACAGGGGTGAGGGGCAATGAGCAGTTCTTC
TRBV4-1,few,NA,TRBJ2-7,CATKPSGPYEQYF,TGCGCCACCAAGCCCAGCGGGCCCTACGAGCAGTACTTC
TRBV7-6,NA,NA,TRBJ1-6,CASSFQGNNSPLHF,TGTGCCAGCAGCTTTCAGGGGAATAATTCACCCCTCCACTTT
TRBV7-9,NA,TRBD1,TRBJ2-3,CARSTGFTDTQYF,TGTGCCAGGTCGACAGGGTTCACAGATACGCAGTATTTT
TRBV7-2,NA,TRBD1,TRBJ2-4,CASRPTGGVYIQYF,TGTGCCAGCAGACCGACAGGGGGCGTGTACATTCAGTACTTC
TRBV5-6,few,NA,TRBJ2-5,CASSFRDLETQYF,TGTGCCAGCAGCTTCCGGGATTTGGAGACCCAGTACTTC
TRBV23-1,NA,TRBD2,TRBJ2-3,CASSQSKASGGPTDTQYF,TGCGCCAGCAGTCAATCGAAGGCTAGCGGGGGCCCCACAGATACGCAGTATTTT
TRBV30,once,TRBD2,TRBJ2-7,CAWRITDLAGDEQYF,TGTGCCTGGAGAATAACGGATCTAGCGGGAGACGAGCAGTACTTC
TRBV7-8,NA,NA,TRBJ1-4,CASSPARGQEKLFF,TGTGCCAGCAGCCCTGCGCGAGGGCAGGAAAAACTGTTTTTT
TRBV5-1,NA,TRBD1,TRBJ2-7,CASADRVGSYEQYF,TGCGCCAGCGCGGACAGGGTAGGTTCCTACGAGCAGTACTTC
TRBV7-2,NA,NA,TRBJ2-1,CASSKSPGAGYNEQFF,TGTGCCAGCAGTAAAAGCCCGGGAGCTGGCTACAATGAGCAGTTCTTC
TRBV7-3,NA,NA,TRBJ2-5,CASSLTPMRQETQYF,TGTGCCAGCAGCTTAACCCCCATGAGGCAAGAGACCCAGTACTTC
TRBV12-2,once,NA,TRBJ1-2,CASQPLGQGIGGYTF,TGTGCAAGTCAGCCCCTGGGGCAGGGGATTGGGGGCTACACCTTC
TRBV2,few,TRBD2,TRBJ2-7,CASSESAGGPYEQYF,TGTGCCAGCAGTGAGTCTGCGGGGGGGCCCTACGAGCAGTACTTC
TRBV7-9,NA,NA,TRBJ2-3,CASSLEADTQYF,TGTGCCAGCAGCCTGGAGGCGGATACGCAGTATTTT
TRBV18,NA,TRBD2,TRBJ2-4,CASSPWASGKNIQYF,TGTGCCAGCTCACCTTGGGCTAGCGGCAAAAACATTCAGTACTTC
TRBV19,NA,TRBD2,TRBJ2-2,CASGGSGVTTGELFF,TGTGCCAGTGGGGGGAGCGGGGTTACCACCGGGGAGCTGTTTTTT
TRBV7-6,NA,TRBD1,TRBJ1-4,CASSPGTGGVEKLFF,TGTGCCAGCAGCCCCGGGACAGGGGGTGTTGAAAAACTGTTTTTT
TRBV5-1,NA,TRBD2,TRBJ2-5,CASSDSGTSGGYQYF,TGCGCCAGCAGCGACTCCGGGACTAGCGGGGGGTACCAGTACTTC
TRBV5-5,once,TRBD2,TRBJ2-3,CASSLASGSTDTQYF,TGTGCCAGCAGCTTGGCTAGCGGGAGCACAGATACGCAGTATTTT
TRBV5-1,NA,TRBD1,TRBJ2-3,CASSYTRQGAGGDTQYF,TGCGCCAGCAGCTACACTCGACAGGGGGCTGGTGGAGATACGCAGTATTTT
TRBV3-1/TRBV3-2,NA,NA,TRBJ2-3,CASSQGGLRTDTQYF,TGTGCCAGCAGCCAAGGCGGACTCCGAACAGATACGCAGTATTTT
TRBV5-1,NA,TRBD1,TRBJ2-3,CASSLAVAGGKGDTQYF,TGCGCCAGCAGCTTGGCCGTCGCAGGGGGTAAGGGAGATACGCAGTATTTT
TRBV5-5,NA,TRBD2,TRBJ2-7,CASSPAEIAGSYEQYF,TGTGCCAGCAGCCCCGCCGAAATAGCGGGCTCCTACGAGCAGTACTTC
TRBV5-1,once,NA,TRBJ2-3,CASSLAGPPDTQYF,TGCGCCAGCAGCTTGGCTGGGCCCCCAGATACGCAGTATTTT
TRBV18,NA,NA,TRBJ2-1,CASSPPGLRGIRGEQFF,TGTGCCAGCTCACCACCGGGACTCCGGGGGATTAGGGGTGAGCAGTTCTTC
TRBV3-1/TRBV3-2,NA,TRBD2,TRBJ2-7,CASSQLSSGSFAYEQYF,TGTGCCAGCAGCCAATTATCTAGCGGGAGTTTCGCCTACGAGCAGTACTTC